Each of the 31 T cell receptor beta chains below was sequenced from the same sample in a study of radiotherapy plus CTLA-4 blockade in lung cancer. Using immunoSEQ multiplex PCR, the repertoire was profiled, and TCRdb retains in-frame clones only, with some absent. The sample holds some 66,000 clones, roughly four fifths seen once. Here the sequenced sample was peripheral blood, taken from a patient treated with radiotherapy plus ipilimumab. Receptors were obtained from a human donor with non-small cell lung cancer who had a partial response to radiotherapy plus ipilimumab.

The V and J genes are TRBV5-1 and TRBJ1-5; 8 positions match TRBD1. The length of the CDR3 is 16 residues. V trimming: 0 bases; J trimming: 4 bases; junction bases outside the gene matches: 6. CDR1 and CDR2 from the germline V gene are SGHRS and YFSETQ. CDR3 region: CASSLEGQGNNQPQHF. The CDR3 nucleotides are TGCGCCAGCAGCTTGGAAGGACAGGGTAATAATCAGCCCCAGCATTTT. The full variable domain, rest sourced from reference TRBV5-1 and TRBJ1-5, is KAGVTQTPRYLIKTRGQQVTLSCSPISGHRSVSWYQQTPGQGLQFLFEYFSETQRNKGNFPGRFSGRQFSNSRSEMNVSTLELGDSALYLCASSLEGQGNNQPQHFGDGTRLSIL.

This clone was recorded once. The genes are TRBV4-2 and TRBJ2-3; TRBD2 matches at 12 bases. The length of the CDR3 is 16 residues. V shed 6 bases, J shed 4 bases, and the junction held 8 bases outside the gene matches. Germline V gene sequence: CDR1 LGHNA, CDR2 YNFKEQ. Here the CDR3 DNA reads TGTGCCAGCAGGGAAGCGACTAGCGGGAGAGCAGATACGCAGTATTTT. Its protein product is CASREATSGRADTQYF.

In its sample, this clone was seen a few times. V is TRBV19 and J is TRBJ1-2; 10 nucleotides match TRBD1. CDR3 length equals 14 residues. The ends lost 8 bases at V and 3 bases at J; junction bases unmatched: 6. The germline gives CDR1 LNHDA, CDR2 SQIVND (reference sequence). The CDR3 DNA sequence: TGTGCCAGTCAACCGGGACAGGGGTACTATGGCTACACCTTC. It encodes CASQPGQGYYGYTF.

The rearrangement uses TRBV5-1 and TRBJ2-1, with 10 bases lining up with TRBD1. The CDR3 length is 14 residues. Germline CDR1 and CDR2: SGHRS and YFSETQ. Germline trimming cut 4 bases from V and 9 bases from J; bases unmatched to any gene: 7. Here the CDR3 DNA reads TGCGCCAGCAGCAAGGGACAGGGGAGCGGTGAGCAGTTCTTC. Translation gives CASSKGQGSGEQFF.

The chain carries TRBV6-6 and TRBJ1-1; 10 nucleotides align to TRBD1. CDR1 and CDR2 (germline): MNHNY, SVGAGI (reference sequence). Unmatched junction bases numbered 3, after V lost 4 bases and J lost 4 bases. The CDR3 consists of 14 residues. This CDR3 is CASSFRDRGTEAFF. The CDR3 coding sequence is TGTGCCAGCAGTTTCCGGGACAGGGGCACTGAAGCTTTCTTT.

The chain is built from TRBV7-2 and TRBJ1-1; D might be TRBD1 (5 bases). CDR1 is SGHTA and CDR2 is FQGNSA in the germline V gene. The CDR3 loop spans 14 amino acids. Trimming took off 5 bases at V and 4 bases at J, with 14 bases between the two ends. CDR3 DNA: TGTGCCAGCAGCGCCCAGGGAGGGTCCACTGAAGCTTTCTTT. This encodes CASSAQGGSTEAFF.

The CDR3 DNA follows: TGTGCCAGCAGAGTAAGCGGTCAGGCAAACTATGGCTACACCTTC. Translating gives CASRVSGQANYGYTF. This chain uses TRBV5-5 with TRBJ1-2; no reliable D call. Germline V CDR1 and CDR2: SGHKS, YYEKEE (reference sequence). This CDR3 has 15 residues. V shed 5 bases and J shed 2 bases, with 16 bases lying between them.

The genes are TRBV7-2 and TRBJ1-2, with 8 bases lining up with TRBD1. The trim removed 4 bases at V and 5 bases at J, leaving 9 bases unmatched. Germline V gives CDR1 SGHTA, CDR2 FQGNSA. This CDR3 spans 15 amino acids. The CDR3 reads CASSSADRGGYGYTF. The CDR3 region has the DNA TGTGCCAGCAGCTCTGCCGACAGGGGAGGATATGGCTACACCTTC.

The rearrangement uses TRBV29-1 and TRBJ2-3; 7 bases map to TRBD2. Germline CDR1 reads SQVTM; CDR2 reads ANQGSEA. With V trimmed by 3 bases and J by 5 bases, 5 bases remained unmatched. CDR3 size: 13 residues. The CDR3 region has the DNA TGCAGCGTTGAGGGTGGGAGGGGAGATACGCAGTATTTT. Encoded protein: CSVEGGRGDTQYF.

The rearrangement joins TRBV2 to TRBJ2-3; 12 bases map to TRBD2. V lost 4 bases, J lost 1 base, and 0 bases stayed unmatched. Germline V gene sequence: CDR1 SNHLY, CDR2 FYNNEI. The CDR3 is 15 amino acids. Written as DNA, the CDR3 is TGTGCCAGCAGTGGGACTAGCGGGGGCACAGATACGCAGTATTTT. It is translated as CASSGTSGGTDTQYF.

This rearrangement joins TRBV5-1 to TRBJ2-3; 8 nucleotides agree with TRBD1. This CDR3 is 17 amino acids long. The V segment lost 3 bases and the J segment 3 bases; nucleotides outside the gene matches: 12. Germline V gene sequence: CDR1 SGHRS, CDR2 YFSETQ. CDR3 in DNA: TGCGCCAGCAGCTCAGAACAGGGGGGTTCTGGTACAGATACGCAGTATTTT. Protein sequence: CASSSEQGGSGTDTQYF.

The rearrangement uses TRBV11-2 and TRBJ2-7, with D maybe TRBD1 (6 bases). This CDR3 contains 16 residues. Between the trimmed V and J ends, which lost 4 bases and 0 bases, there was a span of 16 bases. Germline-derived CDR1 and CDR2 are SGHAT and FQNNGV. This CDR3 is CASSSELTGTSYEQYF. DNA for the CDR3: TGTGCCAGCAGCTCCGAGCTGACAGGTACCTCCTACGAGCAGTACTTC.

The chain joins TRBV30 to TRBJ1-3, with a weak D call TRBD1 (5 bases). The CDR3 runs 16 residues. The germline gives CDR1 GTSNPN, CDR2 SVGIG (reference sequence). V lost 1 base to trimming and J lost 4 bases, with 17 bases between them. The CDR3 sequence: CAWSAGGTAFGNTIYF. CDR3 sequence (DNA): TGTGCCTGGAGTGCCGGGGGAACAGCATTCGGAAACACCATATATTTT.

The J gene is TRBJ1-5, the V gene TRBV5-1; D perhaps matches TRBD1 (6 bases). CDR3 length: 13 residues. Deletions cut 0 bases from V and 8 bases from J, with 9 bases between. CDR1 SGHRS and CDR2 YFSETQ come from the germline V gene. The CDR3 coding sequence is TGCGCCAGCAGCTTGGATTGGGACAAGCCCCAGCATTTT. Translation: CASSLDWDKPQHF. The whole variable domain, remainder taken from reference TRBV5-1 and TRBJ1-5, is KAGVTQTPRYLIKTRGQQVTLSCSPISGHRSVSWYQQTPGQGLQFLFEYFSETQRNKGNFPGRFSGRQFSNSRSEMNVSTLELGDSALYLCASSLDWDKPQHFGDGTRLSIL.

CDR3 residues: CASSPRQGMTVGYTF. The CDR3 DNA follows: TGTGCCAGCAGCCCCCGACAGGGAATGACGGTTGGCTACACCTTC. The chain has TRBV9 and TRBJ1-2, with 7 bases identical to TRBD1. The ends lost 4 bases at V and 7 bases at J; junction bases unmatched: 13. Germline-derived CDR1 and CDR2 are SGDLS and YYNGEE. CDR3 length equals 15 residues.

The genes are TRBV5-5 and TRBJ1-1; no reliable D call. The CDR3 is 14 residues long. Trimming took off 0 bases at V and 5 bases at J, with 11 bases between the two ends. CDR1 is SGHKS and CDR2 is YYEKEE in the germline V gene (reference sequence). Here the CDR3 DNA reads TGTGCCAGCAGCTTGGTTTTGGACTATACTGAAGCTTTCTTT. It yields the protein CASSLVLDYTEAFF.

V gene TRBV2 combines with J gene TRBJ2-7; 10 nucleotides agree with TRBD1. Per germline, CDR1 SNHLY and CDR2 FYNNEI. V shed 6 bases and J 6 bases; nucleotides not matched to a gene: 8. The CDR3 covers 14 residues. In DNA, the CDR3 is TGTGCCAGCAGGGCCGACAGGGGGCAGGGCGAGCAGTACTTC. It specifies CASRADRGQGEQYF.

The chain joins TRBV7-2 to TRBJ2-3; TRBD2 matches 8 bases. Looked up from germline, CDR1 is SGHTA and CDR2 is FQGNSA. J was trimmed by 2 bases and V by 5 bases; bases with no gene match: 9. The CDR3 has 16 residues. The CDR3 protein is CASSRSSGGITDTQYF. DNA for the CDR3: TGTGCCAGCAGCCGCTCGAGCGGGGGAATCACAGATACGCAGTATTTT.

The genes are TRBV29-1 and TRBJ2-3; the D is unclear. Germline loops: CDR1 SQVTM, CDR2 ANQGSEA. There are 13 residues in the CDR3. V lost 6 bases and J lost 1, with 11 bases in between. The DNA for the CDR3 is TGCAGCGTCTTGAATACTCGCACAGATACGCAGTATTTT. It encodes CSVLNTRTDTQYF.

CDR3 sequence (DNA): TGTGCCAGCAGTCCCCGGGCAGGGGGCTATGGCTACACCTTC. Translating gives CASSPRAGGYGYTF. The chain recombines TRBV27 with TRBJ1-2; 7 bases line up with TRBD1. The CDR3 has 14 amino acids. With V trimmed by 5 bases and J by 4 bases, 7 bases remained unmatched. Looked up from germline, CDR1 is MNHEY and CDR2 is SMNVEV (reference sequence).

The V call is TRBV5-1, the J call TRBJ2-5; 11 bases line up with TRBD1. The J call may be mistaken, given a closer DNA end match to TRBJ2-7. The CDR3 covers 15 residues. Germline values: CDR1 SGHRS, CDR2 YFSETQ. This CDR3 is CASSFTGTGGDEQYF. DNA for the CDR3: TGCGCCAGCAGCTTCACCGGGACAGGGGGTGACGAGCAGTACTTC.

The V call is TRBV27, the J call TRBJ1-1, with 12 bases identical to TRBD1. The CDR3 totals 16 residues. From germline, CDR1 is MNHEY and CDR2 SMNVEV (reference sequence). Trimming at V came to 5 bases and at J to 2 bases, leaving 6 bases not matched to a gene. CDR3 sequence: CASSKGGTGGNTEAFF. As DNA, the CDR3 is TGTGCCAGCAGTAAGGGTGGGACAGGGGGCAACACTGAAGCTTTCTTT.

The rearrangement links TRBV5-4 to TRBJ1-3, with D unclear. Germline CDR1 is SGHNT and CDR2 is YYREEE (reference sequence). The V gene lost 0 bases and the J gene lost 0 bases, with 10 bases spanning the gap. The length of the CDR3 is 16 residues. The CDR3 spells CASSLGGGLSGNTIYF. The CDR3 region has the DNA TGTGCCAGCAGCTTGGGAGGCGGCCTCTCTGGAAACACCATATATTTT.

The chain couples TRBV5-1 to TRBJ2-5, with 10 bases matching TRBD1. The germline gives CDR1 SGHRS, CDR2 YFSETQ. Germline trimming cut 4 bases from V and 2 bases from J; bases unmatched to any gene: 8. CDR3 length: 16 amino acids. The CDR3 region is CASSVRGTGVQETQYF. CDR3 nucleotides: TGCGCCAGCAGCGTACGAGGGACAGGGGTACAAGAGACCCAGTACTTC.

The chain recombines TRBV11-2 with TRBJ2-5; 9 nucleotides line up with TRBD2. CDR1 is SGHAT and CDR2 is FQNNGV in the germline V gene. The CDR3 consists of 15 residues. The V segment lost 3 bases and the J segment 4 bases; nucleotides outside the gene matches: 6. The CDR3 is CASSFGGRAPETQYF. Written as DNA, the CDR3 is TGTGCCAGCAGCTTCGGCGGGAGGGCCCCAGAGACCCAGTACTTC.

The rearrangement links TRBV9 to TRBJ2-7; TRBD1 matches 8 bases. Germline V gives CDR1 SGDLS, CDR2 YYNGEE. CDR3 length: 15 amino acids. J was trimmed by 2 bases and V by 0 bases; bases with no gene match: 4. The CDR3 spells CASSVDGTGPYEQYF. The DNA of the CDR3 is TGTGCCAGCAGCGTAGATGGGACAGGCCCCTACGAGCAGTACTTC.

The CDR3 loop reads CASSFGRGAFDEQYF. CDR3 coding DNA: TGTGCCAGCTCGTTCGGACGCGGGGCATTCGACGAGCAGTACTTC. The chain joins TRBV18 to TRBJ2-7, with a possible D match to TRBD2 (6 bases). CDR3 length equals 15 residues. Trimming removed 6 bases from V and 5 bases from J, with 20 bases in between. Germline V gene data show CDR1 as KGHSH and CDR2 as LQKENI.

The rearrangement joins TRBV6-1 to TRBJ1-2; D unresolved. This CDR3 spans 13 amino acids. Per germline, CDR1 MNHNS and CDR2 SASEGT. Trimming took off 6 bases at V and 8 bases at J, with 16 bases between the two ends. The CDR3 bases are TGTGCCAGCAGCGGGAGGGAGGAGGTGGGCTACACCTTC. It is translated as CASSGREEVGYTF.

The chain combines TRBV7-3 with TRBJ2-1; TRBD1 aligns across 12 bases. The V and J ends lost 2 bases and 7 bases, in that order; junction bases with no gene match: 6. This CDR3 has 16 amino acids. Germline CDR1 is SGHTA and CDR2 is FQGTGA. The CDR3 protein is CASSLLGQGAGNEQFF. Here the CDR3 DNA reads TGTGCCAGCAGCTTATTGGGACAGGGGGCGGGAAATGAGCAGTTCTTC. The whole variable domain, filled in from reference TRBV7-3 and TRBJ2-1, reads GAGVSQTPSNKVTEKGKYVELRCDPISGHTALYWYRQSLGQGPEFLIYFQGTGAADDSGLPNDRFFAVRPEGSVSTLKIQRTERGDSAVYLCASSLLGQGAGNEQFFGPGTRLTVL.

The rearrangement uses TRBV10-3 and TRBJ1-1; the D gene is possibly TRBD1 (5 bases). The V and J ends lost 0 bases and 11 bases respectively, with 19 bases between them. Per germline, CDR1 ENHRY and CDR2 SYGVKD. The CDR3 loop spans 15 amino acids. CDR3 DNA sequence: TGTGCCATCAGTGAGTCGATGAACAGGCCCGCGGAGGCTTTCTTT. Its protein product is CAISESMNRPAEAFF.

This clone was picked up one time. V gene TRBV2 combines with J gene TRBJ2-5; 8 bases align to TRBD1. V trimming: 2 bases; J trimming: 4 bases; junction bases outside the gene matches: 6. Looked up from germline, CDR1 is SNHLY and CDR2 is FYNNEI. The CDR3 contains 15 residues. The CDR3 DNA follows: TGTGCCAGCAGTGAAAGACAGGGGCCCTTAGAGACCCAGTACTTC. Amino acids: CASSERQGPLETQYF.